The 9 T cell receptor beta chains below all came from one sample that was sequenced in a study of T cell changes during pregnancy in multiple sclerosis. Only in-frame clones appear in the TCRdb table, and some are missing; sequencing was by immunoSEQ multiplex PCR. The sample gives some 140,000 clones, roughly 97% of which show up once; 0.44% is in the top ten. Sequenced material: peripheral blood, taken after pregnancy. Receptors originate from a female donor with multiple sclerosis, enrolled in a pregnancy study.

CDR3: CASSIQDNTEAFF. The CDR3 DNA follows: TGTGCCAGTAGTATCCAGGATAACACTGAAGCTTTCTTT. The gene calls are TRBV19 and TRBJ1-1; the D is unclear. CDR1 is LNHDA and CDR2 is SQIVND in the germline V gene (reference sequence). The CDR3 totals 13 residues. V lost 3 bases and J 2 bases, leaving 7 bases between the germline ends.

A few counts support this clone. The CDR3 is CASRGSGGAEAFF. CDR3 nucleotide sequence: TGTGCCAGTAGAGGTTCAGGGGGCGCTGAAGCTTTCTTT. The chain couples TRBV19 to TRBJ1-1; 8 positions agree with TRBD1. V lost 6 bases to trimming and J lost 6 bases; unmatched junction nucleotides: 6. In germline, CDR1 is LNHDA, CDR2 SQIVND (reference sequence). This CDR3 comprises 13 residues.

The V and J genes are TRBV27 and TRBJ1-2; maybe TRBD1 (6 bases). Germline CDR1 MNHEY, CDR2 SMNVEV (reference sequence). The V end was cut by 6 bases, the J end by 2 bases, with 13 bases between. The CDR3 has 14 residues. The CDR3 sequence is CASSAGGQNYGYTF. CDR3 sequence (DNA): TGTGCCAGCAGCGCAGGAGGACAGAACTATGGCTACACCTTC.

The chain combines TRBV15 with TRBJ2-7, with 10 bases aligning to TRBD1. V trimming: 2 bases; J trimming: 3 bases; junction bases outside the gene matches: 10. CDR3 length: 17 amino acids. Looked up from germline, CDR1 is LNHNV and CDR2 is YYDKDF (reference sequence). CDR3 sequence reads: CATSRTSLRDRGYEQYF. CDR3 bases: TGTGCCACCAGCAGAACGTCGCTCCGGGACAGGGGCTACGAGCAGTACTTC.

This clone appeared once. The chain has TRBV7-9 and TRBJ2-7, with 8 bases matching TRBD2. In germline, CDR1 is SEHNR, CDR2 FQNEAQ (reference sequence). The CDR3 is 16 residues long. V lost 4 bases to trimming and J lost 4 bases; unmatched junction nucleotides: 12. The CDR3 coding sequence is TGTGCCAGCAGCTCCATTAGCGGGATGAACCGTTACGAGCAGTACTTC. The encoded protein is CASSSISGMNRYEQYF.

V usage is TRBV5-1 and J usage is TRBJ2-7; the D gene is possibly TRBD2 (6 bases). Germline V CDR1 and CDR2: SGHRS, YFSETQ. V gave up 0 bases and J gave up 9 bases, with 13 bases separating them. This CDR3 comprises 13 residues. This CDR3 reads CASSLAAGFGQYF. The CDR3, as DNA: TGCGCCAGCAGCTTGGCAGCGGGTTTTGGGCAGTACTTC.

The chain uses TRBV10-3 and TRBJ2-7; D may be TRBD2 (7 bases). With 3 bases removed from V and 6 bases from J, the gap between germline ends came to 12 bases. There are 13 residues in the CDR3. CDR1 and CDR2 from the germline V gene are ENHRY and SYGVKD. In DNA, the CDR3 is TGTGCCATCAGTGACCTAGGGGGGGCCGAGCAGTACTTC. Protein product: CAISDLGGAEQYF.

CDR3 region: CASRTSEGLSNQPQHF. CDR3 bases: TGTGCCAGCAGAACCTCGGAGGGTTTAAGCAATCAGCCCCAGCATTTT. The genes are TRBV28 and TRBJ1-5, with D unclear. This CDR3 is built from 16 residues. V was trimmed by 6 bases and J by 1 base, leaving 16 bases between them. Looked up from germline, CDR1 is MDHEN and CDR2 is SYDVKM.

The CDR3 loop is CASSWGDRDNEKLFF. The CDR3 bases are TGCGCCAGCAGCTGGGGGGACAGGGATAATGAAAAACTGTTTTTT. The chain links TRBV5-1 to TRBJ1-4; 9 nucleotides line up with TRBD1. Germline lookup yields CDR1 SGHRS and CDR2 YFSETQ. The CDR3 has 15 amino acids. The ends lost 3 bases at V and 4 bases at J; junction bases unmatched: 4.